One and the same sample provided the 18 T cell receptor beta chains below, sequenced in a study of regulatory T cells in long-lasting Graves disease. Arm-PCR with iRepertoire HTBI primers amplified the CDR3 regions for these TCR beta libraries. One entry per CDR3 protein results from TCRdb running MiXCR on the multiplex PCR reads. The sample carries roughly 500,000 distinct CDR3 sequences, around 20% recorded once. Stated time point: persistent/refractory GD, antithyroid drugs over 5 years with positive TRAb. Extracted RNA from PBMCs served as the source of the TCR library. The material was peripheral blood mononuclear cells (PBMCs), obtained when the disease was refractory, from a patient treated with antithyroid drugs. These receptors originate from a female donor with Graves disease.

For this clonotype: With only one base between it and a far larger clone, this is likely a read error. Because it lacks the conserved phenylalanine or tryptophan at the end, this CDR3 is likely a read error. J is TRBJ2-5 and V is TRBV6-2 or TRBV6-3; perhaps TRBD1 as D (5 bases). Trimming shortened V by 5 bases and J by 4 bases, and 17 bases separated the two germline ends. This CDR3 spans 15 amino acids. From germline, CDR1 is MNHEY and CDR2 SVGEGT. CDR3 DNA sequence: TGTGCCAGCAGTCTCGAAGGGGATTCGGGAGAGACCCAGTACCTC. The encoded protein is CASSLEGDSGETQYL.

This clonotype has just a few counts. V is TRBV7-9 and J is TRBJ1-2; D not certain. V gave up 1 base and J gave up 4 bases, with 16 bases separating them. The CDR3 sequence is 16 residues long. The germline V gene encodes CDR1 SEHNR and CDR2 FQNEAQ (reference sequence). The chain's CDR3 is CASSLGTGSVGYGYTF. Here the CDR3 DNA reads TGTGCCAGCAGCTTAGGGACGGGGAGTGTCGGCTATGGCTACACCTTC.

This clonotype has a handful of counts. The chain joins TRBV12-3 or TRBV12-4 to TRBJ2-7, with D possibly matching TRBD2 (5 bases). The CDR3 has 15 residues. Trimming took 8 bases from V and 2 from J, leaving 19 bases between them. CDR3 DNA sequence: TGTGCCAGCGCATCCCTTCTAGCCGCTACCTACGAGCAGTACTTC. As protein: CASASLLAATYEQYF.

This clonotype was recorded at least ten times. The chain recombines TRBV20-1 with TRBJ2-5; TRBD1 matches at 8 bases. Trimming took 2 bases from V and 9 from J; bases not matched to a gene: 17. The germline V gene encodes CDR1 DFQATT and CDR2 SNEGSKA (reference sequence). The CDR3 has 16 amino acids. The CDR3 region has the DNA TGCAGTGCTAGAAAAAACGCAGGGGGCTCCCAAGTTTCCCAGTACTTC. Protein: CSARKNAGGSQVSQYF.

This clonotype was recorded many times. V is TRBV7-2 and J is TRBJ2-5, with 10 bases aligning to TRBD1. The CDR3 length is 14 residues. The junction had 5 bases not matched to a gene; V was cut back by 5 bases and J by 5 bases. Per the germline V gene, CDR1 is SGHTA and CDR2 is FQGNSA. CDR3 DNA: TGTGCCAGCAGCGAACGGACAGGGGGGGAGACCCAGTACTTC. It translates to CASSERTGGETQYF.

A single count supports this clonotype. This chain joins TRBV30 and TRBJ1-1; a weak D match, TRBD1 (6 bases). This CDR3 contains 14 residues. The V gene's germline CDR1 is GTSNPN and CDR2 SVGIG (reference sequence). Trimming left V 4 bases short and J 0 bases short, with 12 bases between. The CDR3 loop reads CAWNVGGMNTEAFF. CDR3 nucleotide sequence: TGTGCCTGGAATGTTGGGGGCATGAACACTGAAGCTTTCTTT. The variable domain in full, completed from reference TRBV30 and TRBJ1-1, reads SQTIHQWPATLVQPVGSPLSLECTVEGTSNPNLYWYRQAAGRGLQLLFYSVGIGQISSEVPQNLSASRPQDRQFILSSKKLLLSDSGFYLCAWNVGGMNTEAFFGQGTRLTVV.

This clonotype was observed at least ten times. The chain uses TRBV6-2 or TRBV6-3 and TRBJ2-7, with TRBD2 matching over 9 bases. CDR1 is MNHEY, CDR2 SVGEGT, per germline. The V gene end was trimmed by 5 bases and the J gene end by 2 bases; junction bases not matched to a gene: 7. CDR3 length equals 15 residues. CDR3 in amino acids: CASSEAGGRAYEQYF. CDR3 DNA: TGTGCCAGCAGTGAAGCGGGGGGTAGGGCCTACGAGCAGTACTTC.

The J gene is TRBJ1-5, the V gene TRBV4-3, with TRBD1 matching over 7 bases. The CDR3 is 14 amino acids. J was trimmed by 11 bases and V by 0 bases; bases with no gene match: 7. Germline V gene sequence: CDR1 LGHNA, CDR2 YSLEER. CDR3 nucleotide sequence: TGCGCCAGCAGCCAAGACCTTATTGGGACAGCCCAGCATTTT. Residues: CASSQDLIGTAQHF.

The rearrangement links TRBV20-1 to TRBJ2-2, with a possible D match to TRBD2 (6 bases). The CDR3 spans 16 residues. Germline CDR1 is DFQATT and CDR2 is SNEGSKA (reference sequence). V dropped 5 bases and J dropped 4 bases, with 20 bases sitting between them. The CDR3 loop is CSARLLTSLGTGELFF. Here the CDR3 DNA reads TGCAGTGCTCGGCTATTAACTAGCCTCGGCACCGGGGAGCTGTTTTTT.

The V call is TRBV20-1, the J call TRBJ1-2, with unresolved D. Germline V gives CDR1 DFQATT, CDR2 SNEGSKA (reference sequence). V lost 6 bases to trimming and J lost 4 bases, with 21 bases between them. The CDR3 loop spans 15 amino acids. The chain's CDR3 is CSAPDNQVLSYGYTF. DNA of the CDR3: TGCAGTGCCCCGGATAACCAGGTTCTGTCCTATGGCTACACCTTC.

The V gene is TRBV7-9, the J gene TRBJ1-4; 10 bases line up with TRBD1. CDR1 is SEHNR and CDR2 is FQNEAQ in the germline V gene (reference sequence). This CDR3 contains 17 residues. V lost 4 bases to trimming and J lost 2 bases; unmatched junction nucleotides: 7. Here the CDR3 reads CASSSLRQGATNEKLFF. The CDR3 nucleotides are TGTGCCAGCAGCTCACTTAGACAGGGGGCGACTAATGAAAAACTGTTTTTT.

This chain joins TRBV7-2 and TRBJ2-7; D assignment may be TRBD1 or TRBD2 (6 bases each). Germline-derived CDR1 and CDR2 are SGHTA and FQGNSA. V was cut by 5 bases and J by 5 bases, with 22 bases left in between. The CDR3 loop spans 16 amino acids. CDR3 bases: TGTGCCAGCAGCCCTCGGATCACAGGGAGGAGGGACGAGCAGTACTTC. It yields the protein CASSPRITGRRDEQYF.

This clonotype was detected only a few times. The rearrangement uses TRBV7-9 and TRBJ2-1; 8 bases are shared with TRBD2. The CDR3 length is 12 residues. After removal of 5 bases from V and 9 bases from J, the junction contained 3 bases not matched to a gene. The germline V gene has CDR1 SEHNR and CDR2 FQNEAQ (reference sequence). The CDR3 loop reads CASSRSGIEQFF. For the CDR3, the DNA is TGTGCCAGCAGCCGTAGCGGGATTGAGCAGTTCTTC.

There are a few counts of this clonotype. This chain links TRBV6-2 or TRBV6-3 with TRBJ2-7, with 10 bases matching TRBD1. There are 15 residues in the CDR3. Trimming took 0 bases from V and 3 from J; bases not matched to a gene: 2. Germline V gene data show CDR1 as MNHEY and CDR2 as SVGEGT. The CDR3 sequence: CASSYSGDRGYEQYF. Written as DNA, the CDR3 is TGTGCCAGCAGTTACTCTGGGGACAGGGGCTACGAGCAGTACTTC.

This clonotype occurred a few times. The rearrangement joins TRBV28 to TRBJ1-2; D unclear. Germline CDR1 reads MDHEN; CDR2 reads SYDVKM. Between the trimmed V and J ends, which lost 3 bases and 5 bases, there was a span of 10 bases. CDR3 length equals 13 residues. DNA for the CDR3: TGTGCCAGCAGTTTTGTCTTGGAATATGGCTACACCTTC. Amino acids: CASSFVLEYGYTF.

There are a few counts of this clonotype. The chain's CDR3 is CASSRDWEVETQYF. For the CDR3, the DNA is TGTGCCAGCAGTCGAGACTGGGAGGTGGAGACCCAGTACTTC. This chain uses TRBV6-1 with TRBJ2-5; a weak D match, TRBD2 (6 bases). The length of the CDR3 is 14 residues. V was shortened by 5 bases and J by 5 bases, with 15 bases between the two germline ends. In germline, CDR1 is MNHNS, CDR2 SASEGT.

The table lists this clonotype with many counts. CDR3 sequence (DNA): TGTGCCAGCAGTCGGCGGCCGGGCACTGAAGCTTTCTTT. Protein: CASSRRPGTEAFF. J is TRBJ1-1 and V is TRBV6-1; D is undetermined. The V and J ends lost 5 bases and 4 bases respectively, with 11 bases between them. CDR3 size: 13 residues. Germline V gene sequence: CDR1 MNHNS, CDR2 SASEGT.

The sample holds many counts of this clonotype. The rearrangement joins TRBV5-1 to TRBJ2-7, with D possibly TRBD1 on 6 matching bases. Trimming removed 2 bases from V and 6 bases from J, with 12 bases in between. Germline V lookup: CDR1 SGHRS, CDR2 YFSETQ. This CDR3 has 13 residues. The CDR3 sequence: CASSLQGWGEQYF. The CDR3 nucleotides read TGCGCCAGCAGCTTACAGGGTTGGGGCGAGCAGTACTTC. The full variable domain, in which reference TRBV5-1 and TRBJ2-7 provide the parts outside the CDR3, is KAGVTQTPRYLIKTRGQQVTLSCSPISGHRSVSWYQQTPGQGLQFLFEYFSETQRNKGNFPGRFSGRQFSNSRSEMNVSTLELGDSALYLCASSLQGWGEQYFGPGTRLTVT.